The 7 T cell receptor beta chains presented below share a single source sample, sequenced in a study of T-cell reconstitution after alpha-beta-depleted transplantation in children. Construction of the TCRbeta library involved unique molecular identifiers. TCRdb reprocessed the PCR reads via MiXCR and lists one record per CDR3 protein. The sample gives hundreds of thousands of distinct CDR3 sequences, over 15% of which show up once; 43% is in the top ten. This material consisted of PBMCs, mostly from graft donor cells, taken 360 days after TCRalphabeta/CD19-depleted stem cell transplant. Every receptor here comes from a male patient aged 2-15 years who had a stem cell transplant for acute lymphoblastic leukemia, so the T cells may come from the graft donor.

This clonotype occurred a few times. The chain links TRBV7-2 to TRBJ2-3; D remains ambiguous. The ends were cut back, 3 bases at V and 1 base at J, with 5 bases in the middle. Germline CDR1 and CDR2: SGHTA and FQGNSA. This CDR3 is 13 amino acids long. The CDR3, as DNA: TGTGCCAGCAGCTTTAGGCGCACAGATACGCAGTATTTT. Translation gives CASSFRRTDTQYF.

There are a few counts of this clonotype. CDR3 coding DNA: TGTGCCATCAGTGGCAGACAGGGCGCACGGGCGTGGGACACCGGGGAGCTGTTTTTT. Translated: CAISGRQGARAWDTGELFF. This rearrangement joins TRBV10-3 to TRBJ2-2; 7 bases are a match to TRBD1. The CDR3 consists of 19 residues. The V gene end was trimmed by 4 bases and the J gene end by 3 bases; junction bases not matched to a gene: 17. Germline V gene lookup returns CDR1 ENHRY and CDR2 SYGVKD.

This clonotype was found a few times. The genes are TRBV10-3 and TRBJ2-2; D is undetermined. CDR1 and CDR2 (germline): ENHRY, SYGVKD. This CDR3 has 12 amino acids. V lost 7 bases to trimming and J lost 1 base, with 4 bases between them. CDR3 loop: CAIMWNTGELFF. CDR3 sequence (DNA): TGTGCCATCATGTGGAACACCGGGGAGCTGTTTTTT.

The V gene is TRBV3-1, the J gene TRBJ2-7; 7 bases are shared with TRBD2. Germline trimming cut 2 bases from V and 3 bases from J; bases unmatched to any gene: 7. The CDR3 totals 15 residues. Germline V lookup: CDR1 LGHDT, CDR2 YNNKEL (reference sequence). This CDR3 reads CASSQSSGDLYEQYF. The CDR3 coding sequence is TGTGCCAGCAGCCAATCGAGCGGGGACCTCTACGAGCAGTACTTC.

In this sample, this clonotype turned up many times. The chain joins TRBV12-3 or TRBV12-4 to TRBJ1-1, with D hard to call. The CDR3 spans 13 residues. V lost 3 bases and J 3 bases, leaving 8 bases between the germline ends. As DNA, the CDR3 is TGTGCCAGCAGTTTGAAAGGTGACACTGAAGCTTTCTTT. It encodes CASSLKGDTEAFF.

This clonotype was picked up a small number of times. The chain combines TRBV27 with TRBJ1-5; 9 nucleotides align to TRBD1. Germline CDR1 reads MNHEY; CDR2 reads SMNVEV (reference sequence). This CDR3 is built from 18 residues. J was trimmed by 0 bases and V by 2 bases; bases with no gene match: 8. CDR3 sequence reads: CASSLGGQGSPSNQPQHF. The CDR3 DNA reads TGTGCCAGCAGTTTAGGTGGACAGGGGTCTCCTAGCAATCAGCCCCAGCATTTT.

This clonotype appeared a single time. The CDR3 reads CASSMDFYYNEQFF. CDR3 sequence (DNA): TGCGCCAGCAGCATGGATTTTTATTACAATGAGCAGTTCTTC. The V call is TRBV5-1, the J call TRBJ2-1; D gene unclear. The V gene's germline CDR1 is SGHRS and CDR2 YFSETQ. V shed 4 bases and J shed 4 bases, with 12 bases lying between them. The CDR3 is made up of 14 amino acids.